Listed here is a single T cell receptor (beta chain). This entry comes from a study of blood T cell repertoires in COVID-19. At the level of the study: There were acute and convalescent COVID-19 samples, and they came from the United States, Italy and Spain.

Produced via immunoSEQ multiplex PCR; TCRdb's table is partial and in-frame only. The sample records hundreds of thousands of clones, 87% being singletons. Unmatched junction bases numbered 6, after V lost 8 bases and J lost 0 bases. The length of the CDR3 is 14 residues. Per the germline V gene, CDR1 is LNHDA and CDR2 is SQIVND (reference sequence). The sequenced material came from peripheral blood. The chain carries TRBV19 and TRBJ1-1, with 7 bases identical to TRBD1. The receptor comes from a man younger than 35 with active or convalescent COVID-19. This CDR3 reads CASATQGMNTEAFF. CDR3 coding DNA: TGTGCCAGTGCCACACAGGGGATGAACACTGAAGCTTTCTTT.